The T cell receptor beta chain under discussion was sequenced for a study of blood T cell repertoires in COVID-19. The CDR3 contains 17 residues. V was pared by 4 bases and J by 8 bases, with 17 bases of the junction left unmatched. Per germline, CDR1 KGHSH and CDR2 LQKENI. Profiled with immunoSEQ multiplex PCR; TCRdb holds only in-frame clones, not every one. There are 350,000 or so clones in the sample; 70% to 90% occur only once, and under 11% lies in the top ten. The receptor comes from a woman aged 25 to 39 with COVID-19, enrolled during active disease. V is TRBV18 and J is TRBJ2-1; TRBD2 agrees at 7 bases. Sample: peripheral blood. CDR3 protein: CASSLLTVLAPSDEQFF. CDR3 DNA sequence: TGTGCCAGCTCACTATTGACAGTACTAGCGCCGAGCGATGAGCAGTTCTTC.